The 2 T cell receptor beta chains below were found in one sample sequenced in a study of T cell changes during pregnancy in multiple sclerosis. Data came from immunoSEQ multiplex PCR; TCRdb stores just in-frame clones and leaves some out. The table shows about 50,000 clones, with more than 85% occurring only once. Material: CD4+ T cells from peripheral blood mononuclear cells, obtained after pregnancy. The receptors originated from a female donor with multiple sclerosis, enrolled in a pregnancy study.

Here the CDR3 DNA reads TGTGCCAGCTCACAGGGATACAATGAGCAGTTCTTC. Its translation is CASSQGYNEQFF. The chain has TRBV30 and TRBJ2-1, with D possibly being TRBD1 (6 bases). Trimming shortened V by 8 bases and J by 4 bases, and 12 bases separated the two germline ends. This CDR3 contains 12 residues. Germline assignment: CDR1 GTSNPN and CDR2 SVGIG (reference sequence).

The rearrangement uses TRBV6-6 and TRBJ2-1, with 7 bases aligning to TRBD1. The CDR3 extends over 15 amino acids. Germline V gene lookup returns CDR1 MNHNY and CDR2 SVGAGI (reference sequence). V gave up 6 bases and J gave up 5 bases; unmatched junction bases: 10. CDR3 nucleotides: TGTGCCAGCAGCTTAGGGACAGCAGATCACAATGAGCAGTTCTTC. Translated: CASSLGTADHNEQFF.